The source of this T cell receptor beta chain is a study of control samples from healthy donors and cancer patients. The protocol was immunoSEQ multiplex PCR, while the TCRdb copy is restricted to in-frame clones and leaves out a portion. The sample has some 120,000 clones, about 92% seen once. V was pared by 5 bases and J by 2 bases, with 15 bases between. The CDR3 is 15 residues long. Looked up from germline, CDR1 is MDHEN and CDR2 is SYDVKM. Input material: PBMCs. V is TRBV28 and J is TRBJ1-1; TRBD1 might be the D (6 bases). This receptor was identified in a man aged 50-60 years with head and neck cancer. The CDR3 here is CASSLGGSGNTEAFF. The CDR3 bases are TGTGCCAGCAGTCTGGGGGGCAGCGGCAACACTGAAGCTTTCTTT.